Listed below are T cell receptor beta chains from one sample, sequenced in a study of cytomegalovirus exposure and HLA in healthy donors. Measured with immunoSEQ multiplex PCR; TCRdb has only the in-frame clones, and not every one. The table has roughly 150,000 clones, approximately 86% seen once; the top ten hold around 10%. The sample comprised PBMCs. All receptors derive from a man younger than 35 in good health and CMV-seropositive. The CDR3 runs from the conserved cysteine through the conserved F or W. Fields, in order: clone size, V gene, D gene, J gene, CDR3 DNA, CDR3 protein. The D gene is left open where the match is weak. A row's size may be missing; if present it is once, few, many or a size class.

.	TRBV6-5	.	TRBJ1-3	TGTGCCAGCAGGATCAGTAAAAATGGAAACACCATATATTTT	CASRISKNGNTIYF
.	TRBV7-2	TRBD2	TRBJ2-1	TGTGCCAGCAGCTTAGATAGCGGGCTGAGCTCCTACAATGAGCAGTTCTTC	CASSLDSGLSSYNEQFF
few	TRBV4-2	.	TRBJ2-7	TGTGCCAGCACAAAGGGGGATGTCAGCGAGCAGTACTTC	CASTKGDVSEQYF
.	TRBV15	.	TRBJ2-3	TGTGCCACCAGCAGAGTGGGGGCTCCCCTTTCGCAGTATTTT	CATSRVGAPLSQYF
.	TRBV5-1	TRBD2	TRBJ2-5	TGCGCCAGCAGATTTAGCGGGAGTCGGTTGGAAGAGACCCAGTACTTC	CASRFSGSRLEETQYF
few	TRBV19	TRBD2	TRBJ2-1	TGTGCCAGTAGCGGGAGGTCCTACAATGAGCAGTTCTTC	CASSGRSYNEQFF
.	TRBV7-7	TRBD1	TRBJ2-1	TGTGCCAGCAGCTTAGCCCCACAGGGGGCGGACAATGAGCAGTTCTTC	CASSLAPQGADNEQFF
.	TRBV2	.	TRBJ2-7	TGTGCCAGCAGCGCCGGGACACCTAGGAGCTCCTACGAGCAGTACTTC	CASSAGTPRSSYEQYF
.	TRBV6-6	TRBD2	TRBJ2-5	TGTGCCAGCAGTGGGGGGGAGCCCTTGTACTTC	CASSGGEPLYF
.	TRBV11-2	.	TRBJ1-1	TGTGCCAGCAGCATAGCTAGGAACACTGAAGCTTTCTTT	CASSIARNTEAFF
.	TRBV30	TRBD1	TRBJ1-2	TGTGCCTGGAGTAATTTGACAGGGGGAGGTCCTGGCTACACCTTC	CAWSNLTGGGPGYTF
.	TRBV19	.	TRBJ2-1	TGTGCCAGTAGTCCATCTTTACGGGGTTATGAGCAGTTCTTC	CASSPSLRGYEQFF
.	TRBV7-9	.	TRBJ2-1	TGTGCCAGCGGGCAAGGAAATGAGCAGTTCTTC	CASGQGNEQFF
.	TRBV7-8	TRBD1	TRBJ1-5	TGTGCCAGCAGCTTAGTTCCAGGGGGCCTGCATCAGCCCCAGCATTTT	CASSLVPGGLHQPQHF
.	TRBV7-3	TRBD2	TRBJ2-1	TGTGCCAGCAGCTTAGCACTAGCGCACTACAATGAGCAGTTCTTC	CASSLALAHYNEQFF
.	TRBV11-2	.	TRBJ1-5	TGTGCCAGCAGCTTAGAGCGGGGCCAGCCCCAGCATTTT	CASSLERGQPQHF
.	TRBV6-4	.	TRBJ2-3	TGTGCCAGCAGCCGACAGGCGAGCACAGATACGCAGTATTTT	CASSRQASTDTQYF
.	TRBV7-2	TRBD2	TRBJ2-7	TGTGCCAGCAGCCAAGCGGGGGGTCCCTACGAGCAGTACTTC	CASSQAGGPYEQYF
.	TRBV15	.	TRBJ2-6	TGTGCCACCAGCAGAGGAAGGGAGGACGGGGCCAACGTCCTGACTTTC	CATSRGREDGANVLTF
.	TRBV30	.	TRBJ2-1	TGTGCCTGGACCTCCAGGGATGAGCAGTTCTTC	CAWTSRDEQFF
.	TRBV2	.	TRBJ2-1	TGTGCCAGCAGTAATACAGGAGCTCGGTCCAATGAGCAGTTCTTC	CASSNTGARSNEQFF
once	TRBV5-4	TRBD1	TRBJ2-3	TGTGCCAGCAGACGGGACAGGGCAACTAGCACAGATACGCAGTATTTT	CASRRDRATSTDTQYF
.	TRBV7-7	TRBD2	TRBJ2-2	TGTGCTAGCAGCTCCTCGCCGGGACTAGCCCCCACCGGGGAGCTGTTTTTT	CASSSSPGLAPTGELFF
.	TRBV5-6	.	TRBJ1-2	TGTGCCAGCAGCCCGGGGAAGCCTATCGGGGGCTACACCTTC	CASSPGKPIGGYTF
.	TRBV18	TRBD1	TRBJ1-2	TGTGCCAGCTCACAAACGGGACAGGGAGCATATGGCTACACCTTC	CASSQTGQGAYGYTF
.	TRBV7-3	TRBD2	TRBJ2-3	TGTGCCAGCAGCCCCGGACTAGCCCGCACAGATACGCAGTATTTT	CASSPGLARTDTQYF
few	TRBV6-5	TRBD2	TRBJ2-1	TGTGCCAGCAGTTACTCCGCTAGCGGGGGCTACAATGAGCAGTTCTTC	CASSYSASGGYNEQFF
.	TRBV19	TRBD2	TRBJ2-1	TGTGCCAGTAGTATACCTGGGACTAGCCACAATGAGCAGTTCTTC	CASSIPGTSHNEQFF
.	TRBV30	TRBD2	TRBJ2-7	TGTGCCTGGAGTGAACTAGCGGGCGCCTACGAGCAGTACTTC	CAWSELAGAYEQYF
.	TRBV6-5	.	TRBJ1-5	TGTGCCAGCAGTTACTCGGGGCGGATGAATCAGCCCCAGCATTTT	CASSYSGRMNQPQHF
.	TRBV2	TRBD2	TRBJ2-7	TGTGCCAGCAGTGCCGCTAGCGGGGGGGCATACGAGCAGTACTTC	CASSAASGGAYEQYF
.	TRBV7-7	.	TRBJ1-1	TGTGCTAGCAGCTTTAATCTGAACACTGAAGCTTTCTTT	CASSFNLNTEAFF
.	TRBV10-3	.	TRBJ2-7	TGTGCCATCAGTGGGGACAATTTGGACGAGCAGTACTTC	CAISGDNLDEQYF
.	TRBV7-9	.	TRBJ2-3	TGTGCCAGCAGCTTTTTCGTAGATACGCAGTATTTT	CASSFFVDTQYF
.	TRBV28	.	TRBJ2-5	TGTGCCAGCAGGACCCCCCGACAGAACGTTGGGGAGACCCAGTACTTC	CASRTPRQNVGETQYF
.	TRBV25-1	TRBD1	TRBJ2-2	TGTGCCAGCAGGCCAACAGGGGTCCTGACCGGGGAGCTGTTTTTT	CASRPTGVLTGELFF
once	TRBV6-1	.	TRBJ1-4	TGTGCCAGCAGTGATGTACCAGGCCCCAATGAAAAACTGTTTTTT	CASSDVPGPNEKLFF
.	TRBV19	.	TRBJ2-3	TGTGCCAGTAGTTCGAGGCGGAATAGCGGTTTCACAGATACGCAGTATTTT	CASSSRRNSGFTDTQYF
.	TRBV6-5	.	TRBJ2-2	TGTGCCAGCAGTTACTCGGCGGTTAGCACCGGGGAGCTGTTTTTT	CASSYSAVSTGELFF
.	TRBV19	.	TRBJ2-1	TGTGCCAGTAGTATAGATGTAAATAGGGGTGGGCCGTTCTTC	CASSIDVNRGGPFF
once	TRBV12-5	.	TRBJ1-5	TGTGCTAGTGGTTTGAGCCCCACCGGGGATCAGCCCCAGCATTTT	CASGLSPTGDQPQHF
.	TRBV2	.	TRBJ2-1	TGTGCCAGCAGTCCTATCGGAGGGGGCTATGAGCAGTTCTTC	CASSPIGGGYEQFF
few	TRBV19	.	TRBJ1-2	TGTGCCAGTACCACCCCTTTGGGGCCATCGAGGGGCTACACCTTC	CASTTPLGPSRGYTF
.	TRBV6-1	TRBD1	TRBJ2-7	TGTGCCAGCAGTGAAAAGACAGGGGTGGACGAGCAGTACTTC	CASSEKTGVDEQYF
.	TRBV19	TRBD2	TRBJ2-1	TGTGCCAGTATGCCTAGCGGGAGGGTGGGTGAGCAGTTCTTC	CASMPSGRVGEQFF
.	TRBV6-1	.	TRBJ2-7	TGTGCCAGCAGCCCTAGACTAGGCTACGAGCAGTACTTC	CASSPRLGYEQYF
.	TRBV11-2	TRBD1	TRBJ2-7	TGTGCCAGCAGCTGGACGGACAGGGGGCCGTACGAGCAGTACTTC	CASSWTDRGPYEQYF
.	TRBV7-9	.	TRBJ1-5	TGTGCCAGCAGCTTAGGGGTAGGGGATAGCAATCAGCCCCAGCATTTT	CASSLGVGDSNQPQHF
.	TRBV7-2	TRBD1	TRBJ1-6	TGTGCCAGCAGCTTAGCGACAGGGATTGTTTCACCCCTCCACTTT	CASSLATGIVSPLHF
.	TRBV7-2	.	TRBJ2-5	TGTGCCAGCAGGGCCCTAGCGGAGACCCAGTACTTC	CASRALAETQYF